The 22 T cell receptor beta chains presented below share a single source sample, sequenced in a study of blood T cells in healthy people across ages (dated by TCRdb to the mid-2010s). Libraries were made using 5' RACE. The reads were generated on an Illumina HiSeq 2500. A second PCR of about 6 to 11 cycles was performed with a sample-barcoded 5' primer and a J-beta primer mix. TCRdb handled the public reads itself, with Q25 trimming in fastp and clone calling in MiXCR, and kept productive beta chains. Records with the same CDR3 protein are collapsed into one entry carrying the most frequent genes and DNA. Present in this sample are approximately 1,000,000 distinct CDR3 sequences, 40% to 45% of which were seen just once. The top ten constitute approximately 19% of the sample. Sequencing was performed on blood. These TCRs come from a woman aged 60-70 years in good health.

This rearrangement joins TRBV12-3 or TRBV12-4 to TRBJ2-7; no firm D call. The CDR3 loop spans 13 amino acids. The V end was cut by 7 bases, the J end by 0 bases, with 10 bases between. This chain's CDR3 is CASTSFGSYEQYF. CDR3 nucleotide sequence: TGTGCCAGCACCTCTTTCGGCTCCTACGAGCAGTACTTC.

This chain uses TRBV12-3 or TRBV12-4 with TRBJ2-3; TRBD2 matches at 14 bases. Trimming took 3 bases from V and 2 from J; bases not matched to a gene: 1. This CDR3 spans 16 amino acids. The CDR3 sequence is CASSLTSGRATDTQYF. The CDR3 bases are TGTGCCAGCAGTTTGACTAGCGGGAGGGCCACAGATACGCAGTATTTT.

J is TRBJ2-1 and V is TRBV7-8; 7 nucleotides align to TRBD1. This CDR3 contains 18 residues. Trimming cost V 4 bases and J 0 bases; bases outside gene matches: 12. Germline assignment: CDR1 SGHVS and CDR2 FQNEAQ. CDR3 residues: CASSSTFTGASSYNEQFF. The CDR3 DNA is TGTGCCAGCAGCTCTACCTTCACAGGGGCCAGCTCCTACAATGAGCAGTTCTTC.

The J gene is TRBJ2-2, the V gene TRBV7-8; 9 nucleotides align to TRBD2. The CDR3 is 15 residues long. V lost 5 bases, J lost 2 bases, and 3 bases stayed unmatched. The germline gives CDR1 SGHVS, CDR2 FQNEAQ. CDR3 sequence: CASSPSGINTGELFF. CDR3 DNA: TGTGCCAGCAGCCCTAGCGGGATCAACACCGGGGAGCTGTTTTTT.

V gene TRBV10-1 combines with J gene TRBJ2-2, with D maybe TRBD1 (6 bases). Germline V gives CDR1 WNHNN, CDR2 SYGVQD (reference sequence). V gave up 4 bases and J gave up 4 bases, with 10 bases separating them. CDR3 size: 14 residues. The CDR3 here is CASSGGQITGELFF. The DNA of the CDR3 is TGCGCCAGCAGTGGAGGACAGATCACCGGGGAGCTGTTTTTT.

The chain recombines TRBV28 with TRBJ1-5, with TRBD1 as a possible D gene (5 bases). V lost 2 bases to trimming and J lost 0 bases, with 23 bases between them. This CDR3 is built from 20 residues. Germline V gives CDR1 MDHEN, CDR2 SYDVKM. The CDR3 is CASSLLRSGRVMDSNQPQHF. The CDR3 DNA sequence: TGTGCCAGCAGTTTACTGAGATCAGGGAGGGTAATGGATAGCAATCAGCCCCAGCATTTT.

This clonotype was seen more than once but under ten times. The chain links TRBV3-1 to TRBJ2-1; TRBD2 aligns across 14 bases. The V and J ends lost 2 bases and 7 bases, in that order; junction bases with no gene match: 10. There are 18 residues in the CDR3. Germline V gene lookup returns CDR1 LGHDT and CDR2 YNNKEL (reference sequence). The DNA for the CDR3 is TGTGCCAGCAGCCAACTGCCGCCCGGGACTAGCGGGGGAAATGAGCAGTTCTTC. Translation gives CASSQLPPGTSGGNEQFF.

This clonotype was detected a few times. The DNA for the CDR3 is TGTGCCAGCAGCTTACTCAAGGAGCAGTTCTTC. Its protein is CASSLLKEQFF. The J gene is TRBJ2-1, the V gene TRBV13; no reliable D call. The V end lost 2 bases, the J end lost 10 bases, and 6 bases lay between the germline ends. The CDR3 has 11 residues. Germline values: CDR1 PRHDT, CDR2 FYEKMQ (reference sequence).

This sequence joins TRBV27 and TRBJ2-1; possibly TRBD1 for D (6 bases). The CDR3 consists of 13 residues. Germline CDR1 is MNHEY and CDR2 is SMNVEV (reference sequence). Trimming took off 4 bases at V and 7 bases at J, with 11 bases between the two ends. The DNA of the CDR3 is TGTGCCAGCAGTTACAGGGAACTTAATGAGCAGTTCTTC. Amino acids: CASSYRELNEQFF.

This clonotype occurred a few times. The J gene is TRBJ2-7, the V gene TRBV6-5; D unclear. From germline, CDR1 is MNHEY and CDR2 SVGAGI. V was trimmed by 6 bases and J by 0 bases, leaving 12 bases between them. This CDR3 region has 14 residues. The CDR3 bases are TGTGCCAGCAGCCCACTTGCCTCCTCCTACGAGCAGTACTTC. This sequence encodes CASSPLASSYEQYF.

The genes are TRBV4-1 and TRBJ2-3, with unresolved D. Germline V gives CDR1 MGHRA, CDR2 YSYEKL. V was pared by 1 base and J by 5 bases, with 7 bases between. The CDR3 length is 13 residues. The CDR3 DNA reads TGCGCCAGCAGCCAAGTAGAGAGAGATACGCAGTATTTT. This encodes CASSQVERDTQYF.

Written as DNA, the CDR3 is TGTGCCAGCTCACCTGCGGACATCCTGCAAGAGACCCAGTACTTC. Protein: CASSPADILQETQYF. This chain uses TRBV18 with TRBJ2-5; D might be TRBD1 (5 bases). The V gene lost 3 bases and the J gene lost 2 bases, with 13 bases spanning the gap. The CDR3 is 15 residues long. CDR1 is KGHSH, CDR2 LQKENI, per germline.

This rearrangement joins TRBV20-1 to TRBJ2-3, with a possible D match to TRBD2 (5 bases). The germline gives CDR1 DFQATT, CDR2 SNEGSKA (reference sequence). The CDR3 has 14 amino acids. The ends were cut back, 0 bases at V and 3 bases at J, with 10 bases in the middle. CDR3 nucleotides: TGCAGTGCTAGAGAGCGGGCTCGGACAGATACGCAGTATTTT. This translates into CSARERARTDTQYF.

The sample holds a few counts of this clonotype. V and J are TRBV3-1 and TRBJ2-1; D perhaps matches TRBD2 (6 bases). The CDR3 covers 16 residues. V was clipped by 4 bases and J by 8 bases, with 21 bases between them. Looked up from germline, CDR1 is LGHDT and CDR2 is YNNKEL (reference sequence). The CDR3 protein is CASSLPVGSGTDEQFF. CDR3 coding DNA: TGTGCCAGCAGCCTCCCTGTTGGTAGCGGAACCGATGAGCAGTTCTTC.

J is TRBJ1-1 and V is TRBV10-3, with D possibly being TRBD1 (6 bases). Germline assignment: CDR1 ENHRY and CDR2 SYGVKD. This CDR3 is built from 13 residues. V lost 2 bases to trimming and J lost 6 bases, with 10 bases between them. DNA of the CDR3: TGTGCCATCAGTGAGCAAGGGGGGGCTGAAGCTTTCTTT. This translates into CAISEQGGAEAFF.

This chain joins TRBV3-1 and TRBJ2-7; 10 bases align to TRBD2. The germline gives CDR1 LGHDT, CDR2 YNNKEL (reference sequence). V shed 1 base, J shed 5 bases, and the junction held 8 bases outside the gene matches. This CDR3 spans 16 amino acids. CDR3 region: CASSQGASGSRDEQYF. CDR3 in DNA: TGTGCCAGCAGCCAAGGTGCTAGCGGGAGTCGTGACGAGCAGTACTTC.

The CDR3 loop is CASHYGGDQETQYF. The DNA of the CDR3 is TGCGCCAGCCACTACGGGGGAGATCAAGAGACCCAGTACTTC. The chain is built from TRBV5-1 and TRBJ2-5; D possibly corresponds to TRBD2 (6 bases). Germline values: CDR1 SGHRS, CDR2 YFSETQ. V was shortened by 7 bases and J by 2 bases, with 15 bases between the two germline ends. This CDR3 contains 14 residues.

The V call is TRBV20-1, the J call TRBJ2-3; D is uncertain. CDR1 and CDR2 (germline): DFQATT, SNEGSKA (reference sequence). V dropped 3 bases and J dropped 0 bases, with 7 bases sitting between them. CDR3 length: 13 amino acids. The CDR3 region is CSASFDSTDTQYF. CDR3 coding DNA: TGCAGTGCTAGCTTCGACAGCACAGATACGCAGTATTTT.

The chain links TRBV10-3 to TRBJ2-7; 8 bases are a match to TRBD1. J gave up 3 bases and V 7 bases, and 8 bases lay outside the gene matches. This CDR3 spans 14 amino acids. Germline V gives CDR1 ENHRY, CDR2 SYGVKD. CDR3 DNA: TGTGCCATCAATGGACAGGGAAGTGGCTACGAGCAGTACTTC. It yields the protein CAINGQGSGYEQYF.

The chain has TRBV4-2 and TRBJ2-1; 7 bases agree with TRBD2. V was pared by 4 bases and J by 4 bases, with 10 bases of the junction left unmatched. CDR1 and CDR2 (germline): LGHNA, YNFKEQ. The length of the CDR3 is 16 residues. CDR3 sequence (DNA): TGTGCCAGCAGCCCCAACCGGCTAGCGGTTTACAATGAGCAGTTCTTC. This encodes CASSPNRLAVYNEQFF.

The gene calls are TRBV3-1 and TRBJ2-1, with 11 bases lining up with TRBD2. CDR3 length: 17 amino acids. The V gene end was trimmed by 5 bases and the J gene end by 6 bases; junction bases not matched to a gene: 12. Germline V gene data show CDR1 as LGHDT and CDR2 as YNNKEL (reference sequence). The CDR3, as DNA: TGTGCCAGCAGCTACAGACTAGCGGGGCGAGAGGCCAATGAGCAGTTCTTC. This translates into CASSYRLAGREANEQFF.

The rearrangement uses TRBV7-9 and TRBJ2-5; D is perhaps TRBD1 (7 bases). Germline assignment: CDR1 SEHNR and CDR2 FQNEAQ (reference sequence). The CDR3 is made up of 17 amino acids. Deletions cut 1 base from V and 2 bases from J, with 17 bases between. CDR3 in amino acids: CASSLGRDRGDQETQYF. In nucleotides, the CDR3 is TGTGCCAGCAGCTTAGGGCGGGACAGAGGGGATCAAGAGACCCAGTACTTC.